This TCR beta chain was identified during a study of blood T cell repertoires in COVID-19. About the research overall: The origin of the acute and convalescent COVID-19 samples was the United States, Italy and Spain. Sample material is recorded as cDNA or gDNA derived from T cells, B-cell-depleted T cells, or PBMCs.

CDR3 size: 13 residues. CDR1 SQVTM and CDR2 ANQGSEA come from the germline V gene. The J segment lost 0 bases and the V segment lost 4 bases, leaving 0 bases of the junction unmatched. Authors' analysis steps: Estimation of nucleated cell counts was performed using reference gene primer amplification. TCRdb's table, derived via immunoSEQ multiplex PCR, lists solely in-frame clones and lacks some. That table supplies the V and J calls and clone size; D and trimming were determined from the DNA. Of roughly 200,000 clones in the sample, 70% to 90% were seen once. V usage is TRBV29-1 and J usage is TRBJ1-3, with 7 positions matching TRBD1. The TCR was taken from a man aged 35 to 55 with active or convalescent COVID-19. Sequencing used peripheral blood. CDR3 protein: CSVGDSSGNTIYF. CDR3 nucleotides: TGCAGCGTTGGGGACAGCTCTGGAAACACCATATATTTT.